A single sample gave rise to the 32 T cell receptor beta chains below, sequenced in a study of cytomegalovirus exposure and HLA in healthy donors. Amplification used 60 Vbeta primers and 13 Jbeta primers. Generated by immunoSEQ multiplex PCR, the TCRdb table keeps only in-frame clones and is missing some. The sample holds 100,000 or so clones; 75% to 85% are singletons and the top ten take approximately 2%. The sequenced sample consisted of PBMCs. The receptor set was obtained from a man between 18 and 29 years old in good health and CMV-seronegative.

The chain combines TRBV7-8 with TRBJ1-1; maybe TRBD1 (6 bases). This CDR3 comprises 12 residues. V lost 1 base and J 12 bases, leaving 12 bases between the germline ends. Germline V gives CDR1 SGHVS, CDR2 FQNEAQ. Here the CDR3 reads CASSLEQGTTFF. CDR3 bases: TGTGCCAGCAGCTTAGAGCAGGGGACAACTTTCTTT.

This chain links TRBV11-2 with TRBJ1-6, with D uncertain. The CDR3 has 13 amino acids. Trimming took 5 bases from V and 5 from J, leaving 7 bases between them. CDR1 and CDR2 from the germline V gene are SGHAT and FQNNGV. CDR3: CASSELDNSPLHF. The DNA of the CDR3 is TGTGCCAGCAGCGAACTTGATAATTCACCCCTCCACTTT.

This chain links TRBV5-6 with TRBJ2-3; TRBD2 might be the D (6 bases). The CDR3 runs 14 residues. The ends were cut back, 7 bases at V and 0 bases at J, with 12 bases in the middle. In germline, CDR1 is SGHDT, CDR2 YYEEEE. CDR3 in amino acids: CASVGGSSTDTQYF. The CDR3 coding sequence is TGTGCCAGCGTGGGGGGTTCAAGCACAGATACGCAGTATTTT.

The CDR3 protein is CASSVRGGDTGELFF. CDR3 bases: TGTGCCAGCAGCGTCCGCGGGGGGGACACCGGGGAGCTGTTTTTT. The chain has TRBV9 and TRBJ2-2, with TRBD2 identical over 9 bases. Germline CDR1 and CDR2: SGDLS and YYNGEE. With V trimmed by 2 bases and J by 3 bases, 2 bases remained unmatched. The CDR3 is 15 residues long.

The chain is built from TRBV9 and TRBJ2-1; the match to TRBD2 covers 9 bases. V lost 3 bases and J lost 8; bases outside the gene matches: 6. Germline V gene data show CDR1 as SGDLS and CDR2 as YYNGEE. CDR3 length: 14 residues. Here the CDR3 reads CASSGLAGAHEQFF. The DNA of the CDR3 is TGTGCCAGCAGCGGATTAGCGGGGGCCCATGAGCAGTTCTTC.

This clone appeared a few times. The same CDR3 also results from other DNA sequences found in this sample. The V call is TRBV6-5, the J call TRBJ2-2; 11 bases line up with TRBD2. V lost 4 bases to trimming and J lost 4 bases; unmatched junction nucleotides: 2. The CDR3 consists of 15 residues. CDR1 MNHEY and CDR2 SVGAGI come from the germline V gene. The CDR3 nucleotides read TGTGCCAGCAGTTTAGCGGGGGGGTCCACCGGGGAGCTGTTTTTT. It translates to CASSLAGGSTGELFF.

The chain joins TRBV10-3 to TRBJ2-4; D perhaps matches TRBD2 (5 bases). The CDR3 sequence is 11 residues long. The V gene lost 7 bases and the J gene lost 9 bases, with 10 bases spanning the gap. Germline V gives CDR1 ENHRY, CDR2 SYGVKD. The CDR3, as DNA: TGTGCCATCAAAGAGGGAAGCATTCAGTACTTC. Its protein product is CAIKEGSIQYF.

This chain connects TRBV6-5 to TRBJ1-1; 8 bases fit TRBD1. V was pared by 6 bases and J by 5 bases, with 8 bases of the junction left unmatched. Germline assignment: CDR1 MNHEY and CDR2 SVGAGI. There are 14 residues in the CDR3. The CDR3 DNA reads as TGTGCCAGCAGCTACCAGGGGGCGTTTACTGAAGCTTTCTTT. It translates to CASSYQGAFTEAFF.

The CDR3 DNA follows: TGTGCCAGCAGCCCGGACAGCGGGGTCACAGATACGCAGTATTTT. This gives the protein CASSPDSGVTDTQYF. This sequence joins TRBV6-5 and TRBJ2-3, with D perhaps TRBD2 (7 bases). This CDR3 contains 15 residues. Germline V gene lookup returns CDR1 MNHEY and CDR2 SVGAGI. V lost 6 bases, J lost 2 bases, and 15 bases lay in between.

The rearrangement uses TRBV6-5 and TRBJ1-2; D might be TRBD1 (6 bases). Trimming took 4 bases from V and 4 from J, leaving 13 bases between them. Per the germline V gene, CDR1 is MNHEY and CDR2 is SVGAGI. The CDR3 runs to 14 residues. CDR3: CASSSTQGGYGYTF. The CDR3 coding sequence is TGTGCCAGCAGTTCGACACAGGGCGGCTATGGCTACACCTTC.

The genes are TRBV10-2 and TRBJ1-4; D might be TRBD1 (6 bases). The V gene's germline CDR1 is WSHSY and CDR2 SAAADI. V was cut by 4 bases and J by 4 bases, with 19 bases left in between. The CDR3 is made up of 17 amino acids. DNA of the CDR3: TGCGCCAGCAGTGCTTCACAAAACAGGGTCCATAATGAAAAACTGTTTTTT. Its translation is CASSASQNRVHNEKLFF.

J is TRBJ1-5 and V is TRBV7-2; D uncertain. The CDR3 is 12 residues long. Deletions cut 3 bases from V and 6 bases from J, with 6 bases between. Germline CDR1 and CDR2: SGHTA and FQGNSA. CDR3 nucleotide sequence: TGTGCCAGCAGCTTTGAGGGTCAGCCCCAGCATTTT. It specifies CASSFEGQPQHF.

This clone was observed a single time. The V gene is TRBV6-6, the J gene TRBJ2-3, with D possibly matching TRBD2 (7 bases). Germline loops: CDR1 MNHNY, CDR2 SVGAGI (reference sequence). V lost 1 base to trimming and J lost 3 bases, with 14 bases between them. The CDR3 is 16 amino acids. The CDR3 DNA sequence: TGTGCCAGCAGTTACTGGGGGGGCGAAGAGACAGATACGCAGTATTTT. Translated: CASSYWGGEETDTQYF.

This clone was seen only once. This rearrangement joins TRBV2 to TRBJ1-2, with 9 positions matching TRBD1. Germline CDR1 SNHLY, CDR2 FYNNEI. Unmatched junction bases numbered 7, after V lost 8 bases and J lost 3 bases. CDR3 length equals 14 residues. The CDR3 DNA is TGTGCCAGCGGCCCGGACAGGGGAGACTATGGCTACACCTTC. Residues: CASGPDRGDYGYTF.

CDR3 DNA sequence: TGTGCCACCGGGACAAACCCATACGAGCAGTACTTC. Translation gives CATGTNPYEQYF. This sequence joins TRBV2 and TRBJ2-7, with a tentative D call TRBD1 (6 bases). Germline CDR1 is SNHLY and CDR2 is FYNNEI. The CDR3 contains 12 residues. The V end was cut by 10 bases, the J end by 4 bases, with 14 bases between.

This chain's CDR3 is CASSVGGDFLYEQYF. The DNA for the CDR3 is TGTGCCAGCAGCGTAGGGGGGGACTTCCTCTACGAGCAGTACTTC. The chain carries TRBV9 and TRBJ2-5; tentatively, D is TRBD2 (6 bases). The J call may be mistaken, given a closer DNA end match to TRBJ2-7. The CDR3 is made up of 15 amino acids. Germline V gives CDR1 SGDLS, CDR2 YYNGEE.

The V gene is TRBV20-1, the J gene TRBJ2-5; no firm D call. Trimming cost V 6 bases and J 5 bases, with 10 bases left between them. From germline, CDR1 is DFQATT and CDR2 SNEGSKA (reference sequence). The CDR3 spans 11 residues. CDR3 region: CSASLVETQYF. In DNA, the CDR3 is TGCAGTGCCTCACTCGTGGAGACCCAGTACTTC.

The J gene is TRBJ2-2, the V gene TRBV5-1, with 10 bases lining up with TRBD1. This CDR3 has 16 residues. Germline assignment: CDR1 SGHRS and CDR2 YFSETQ. V gave up 2 bases and J gave up 5 bases; unmatched junction bases: 6. The DNA for the CDR3 is TGCGCCAGCAGCTTTACCGGGACAGGGGAAACCGGGGAGCTGTTTTTT. This gives the protein CASSFTGTGETGELFF.

The V gene is TRBV27, the J gene TRBJ2-4; the match to TRBD2 covers 13 bases. V shed 6 bases, J shed 4 bases, and the junction held 9 bases outside the gene matches. The CDR3 is made up of 17 amino acids. Per germline, CDR1 MNHEY and CDR2 SMNVEV (reference sequence). The CDR3 DNA reads as TGTGCCAGCAGCCCAATCGGACTAGCGGGGGCTAAAAACATTCAGTACTTC. Translation gives CASSPIGLAGAKNIQYF.

The chain joins TRBV6-5 to TRBJ1-2; possibly TRBD1 for D (5 bases). V shed 8 bases and J shed 4 bases, with 11 bases lying between them. This CDR3 is built from 12 residues. The germline gives CDR1 MNHEY, CDR2 SVGAGI. This CDR3 reads CASSLGPYGYTF. CDR3 bases: TGTGCCAGCTCCCTGGGGCCCTATGGCTACACCTTC.

This chain uses TRBV2 with TRBJ1-2; 7 nucleotides match TRBD1. The germline CDR1 and CDR2 sequences are SNHLY and FYNNEI. This CDR3 contains 13 residues. V trimming: 5 bases; J trimming: 6 bases; junction bases outside the gene matches: 6. Written as DNA, the CDR3 is TGTGCCAGCAGTACGACAGGGTTTGATGGCTACACCTTC. Encoded protein: CASSTTGFDGYTF.

This chain joins TRBV11-2 and TRBJ2-1, with TRBD2 matching 7 bases. CDR3 size: 12 residues. Germline lookup yields CDR1 SGHAT and CDR2 FQNNGV. J gave up 15 bases and V 4 bases, and 9 bases lay outside the gene matches. The CDR3: CASSSNPGLWFF. The CDR3 nucleotides read TGTGCCAGCAGCTCAAACCCGGGACTATGGTTCTTC.

V is TRBV5-6 and J is TRBJ1-2; 11 bases line up with TRBD1. V lost 1 base to trimming and J lost 8 bases; unmatched junction nucleotides: 13. The CDR3 consists of 17 residues. Germline CDR1 SGHDT, CDR2 YYEEEE. This chain's CDR3 is CASSLLMSDRGRQGYTF. The CDR3 nucleotides are TGTGCCAGCAGCTTGCTCATGTCGGACAGGGGGCGCCAGGGCTACACCTTC.

This clone was observed a few times. V is TRBV7-2 and J is TRBJ2-7; D not certain. Germline V gene data show CDR1 as SGHTA and CDR2 as FQGNSA. Deletions cut 1 base from V and 2 bases from J, with 9 bases between. CDR3 length equals 14 residues. CDR3 residues: CASSLGSATYEQYF. For the CDR3, the DNA is TGTGCCAGCAGCTTAGGGTCCGCGACCTACGAGCAGTACTTC.

The chain has TRBV6-1 and TRBJ1-5, with D uncertain. The germline V gene encodes CDR1 MNHNS and CDR2 SASEGT. Trimming took 1 base from V and 7 from J, leaving 11 bases between them. This CDR3 is 14 amino acids long. CDR3 residues: CASSEEYRTQPQHF. In DNA, the CDR3 is TGTGCCAGCAGTGAAGAGTACAGAACCCAGCCCCAGCATTTT.

This clone was seen only once. V is TRBV6-5 and J is TRBJ1-2, with D unclear. CDR3 length equals 13 residues. V lost 6 bases, J lost 3 bases, and 11 bases lay in between. Germline V gives CDR1 MNHEY, CDR2 SVGAGI. CDR3 coding DNA: TGTGCCAGCAGCCCCGGCGGATACTATGGCTACACCTTC. Its translation: CASSPGGYYGYTF.

The CDR3 reads CASSQVPTGANQPQHF. Here the CDR3 DNA reads TGCGCCAGCAGCCAAGTCCCGACAGGGGCCAATCAGCCCCAGCATTTT. The rearrangement links TRBV4-1 to TRBJ1-5; TRBD1 aligns across 8 bases. The CDR3 is made up of 16 amino acids. Germline CDR1 reads MGHRA; CDR2 reads YSYEKL. The ends lost 1 base at V and 3 bases at J; junction bases unmatched: 5.

The chain has TRBV4-2 and TRBJ2-1; TRBD2 might be the D (6 bases). Germline V gene data show CDR1 as LGHNA and CDR2 as YNFKEQ. The CDR3 extends over 14 amino acids. The CDR3 here is CATAARRGYNEQFF. CDR3 coding DNA: TGTGCGACCGCCGCGAGGAGGGGTTACAATGAGCAGTTCTTC.

The chain uses TRBV10-3 and TRBJ1-1; 7 bases are shared with TRBD1. The V and J ends lost 6 bases and 1 base, in that order; junction bases with no gene match: 5. Germline-derived CDR1 and CDR2 are ENHRY and SYGVKD. This CDR3 comprises 14 residues. The CDR3 bases are TGTGCCATCAGAGCAGGGGGAGGGAACACTGAAGCTTTCTTT. It encodes CAIRAGGGNTEAFF.

This clone was detected only a few times. The DNA of the CDR3 is TGTGCCAGCAGCATCCTCGAGGGTTCCACCGGGGAGCTGTTTTTT. Residues: CASSILEGSTGELFF. The chain employs TRBV7-3 and TRBJ2-2; D perhaps matches TRBD2 (5 bases). The germline CDR1 and CDR2 sequences are SGHTA and FQGTGA. The length of the CDR3 is 15 residues. The germline V and J ends were trimmed by 5 bases and 4 bases, with 14 bases remaining between them. The variable domain in full, completed from reference TRBV7-3 and TRBJ2-2, reads GAGVSQTPSNKVTEKGKYVELRCDPISGHTALYWYRQSLGQGPEFLIYFQGTGAADDSGLPNDRFFAVRPEGSVSTLKIQRTERGDSAVYLCASSILEGSTGELFFGEGSRLTVL.

The gene calls are TRBV4-1 and TRBJ2-5, with D perhaps TRBD1 (6 bases). There are 16 residues in the CDR3. CDR1 is MGHRA, CDR2 YSYEKL, per germline. V shed 0 bases and J shed 2 bases, with 13 bases lying between them. As DNA, the CDR3 is TGCGCCAGCAGCCAAGAAGGGCAGGGGTATCAAGAGACCCAGTACTTC. Protein product: CASSQEGQGYQETQYF.

This clone has only a few counts. The chain joins TRBV15 to TRBJ1-5, with a possible D match to TRBD1 (5 bases). V was trimmed by 0 bases and J by 3 bases, leaving 9 bases between them. This CDR3 contains 15 residues. Germline assignment: CDR1 LNHNV and CDR2 YYDKDF (reference sequence). CDR3 residues: CATSRDKGFNQPQHF. DNA for the CDR3: TGTGCCACCAGCAGAGATAAGGGGTTCAATCAGCCCCAGCATTTT.